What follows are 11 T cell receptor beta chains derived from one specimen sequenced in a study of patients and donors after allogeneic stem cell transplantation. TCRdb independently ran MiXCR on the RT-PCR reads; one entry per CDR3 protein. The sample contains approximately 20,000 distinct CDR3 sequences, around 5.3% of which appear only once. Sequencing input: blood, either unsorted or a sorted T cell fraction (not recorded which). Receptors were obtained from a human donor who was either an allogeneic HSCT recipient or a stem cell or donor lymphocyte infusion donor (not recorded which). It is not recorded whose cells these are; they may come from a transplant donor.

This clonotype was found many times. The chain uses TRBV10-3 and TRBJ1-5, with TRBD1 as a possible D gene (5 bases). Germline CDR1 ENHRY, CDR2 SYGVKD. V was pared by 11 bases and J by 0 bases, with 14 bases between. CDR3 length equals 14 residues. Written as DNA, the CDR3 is TGTGCCTCAACAGGAGTTTATAGCAATCAGCCCCAGCATTTT. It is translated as CASTGVYSNQPQHF.

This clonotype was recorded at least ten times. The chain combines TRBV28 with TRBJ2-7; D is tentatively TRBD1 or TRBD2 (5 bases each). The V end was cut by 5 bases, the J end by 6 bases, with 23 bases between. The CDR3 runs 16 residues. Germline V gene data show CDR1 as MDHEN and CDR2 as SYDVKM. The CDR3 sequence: CASSPSGSSGLSEQYF. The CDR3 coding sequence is TGTGCCAGCAGTCCCTCAGGGTCCTCGGGGCTATCCGAGCAGTACTTC.

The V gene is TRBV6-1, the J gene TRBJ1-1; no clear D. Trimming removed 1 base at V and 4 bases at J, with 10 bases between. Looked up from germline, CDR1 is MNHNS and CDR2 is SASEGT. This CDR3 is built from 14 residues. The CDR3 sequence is CASSEGRLSTEAFF. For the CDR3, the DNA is TGTGCCAGCAGTGAAGGGAGGCTGAGCACTGAAGCTTTCTTT.

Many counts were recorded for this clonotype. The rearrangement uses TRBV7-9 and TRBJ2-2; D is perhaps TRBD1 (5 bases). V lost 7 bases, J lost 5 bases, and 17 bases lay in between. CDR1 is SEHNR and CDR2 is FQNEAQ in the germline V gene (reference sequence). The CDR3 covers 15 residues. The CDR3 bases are TGTGCCAGCACCGATCCCAAGGCAGGGACCGGGGAGCTGTTTTTT. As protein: CASTDPKAGTGELFF.

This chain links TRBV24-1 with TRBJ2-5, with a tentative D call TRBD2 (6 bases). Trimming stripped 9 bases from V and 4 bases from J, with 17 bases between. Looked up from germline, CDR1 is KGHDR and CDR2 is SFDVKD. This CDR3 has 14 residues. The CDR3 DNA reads TGTGCCACCCGTGCGGGCGGGGTGGTAGAGACCCAGTACTTC. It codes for CATRAGGVVETQYF.

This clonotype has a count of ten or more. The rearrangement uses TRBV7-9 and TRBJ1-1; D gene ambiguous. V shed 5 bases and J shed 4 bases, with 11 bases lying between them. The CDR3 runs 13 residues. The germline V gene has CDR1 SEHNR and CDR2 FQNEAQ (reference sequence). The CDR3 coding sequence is TGTGCCAGCAGCCCTAGGGTAACCACTGAAGCTTTCTTT. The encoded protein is CASSPRVTTEAFF. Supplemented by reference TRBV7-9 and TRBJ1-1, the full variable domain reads DTGVSQNPRHKITKRGQNVTFRCDPISEHNRLYWYRQTLGQGPEFLTYFQNEAQLEKSRLLSDRFSAERPKGSFSTLEIQRTEQGDSAMYLCASSPRVTTEAFFGQGTRLTVV.

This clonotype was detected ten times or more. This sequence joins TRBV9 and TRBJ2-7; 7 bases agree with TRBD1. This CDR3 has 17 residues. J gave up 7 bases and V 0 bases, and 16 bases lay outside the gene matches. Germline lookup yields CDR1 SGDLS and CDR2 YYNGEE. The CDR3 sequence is CASSVGRTGEGIREQYF. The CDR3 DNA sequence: TGTGCCAGCAGCGTAGGGAGGACAGGCGAGGGAATACGGGAGCAGTACTTC.

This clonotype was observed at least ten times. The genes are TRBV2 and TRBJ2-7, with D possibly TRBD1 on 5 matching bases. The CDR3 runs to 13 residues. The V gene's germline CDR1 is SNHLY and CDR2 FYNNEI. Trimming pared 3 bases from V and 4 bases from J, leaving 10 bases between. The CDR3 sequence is CASSEEQEYEQYF. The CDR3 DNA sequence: TGTGCCAGCAGTGAGGAACAGGAATACGAGCAGTACTTC. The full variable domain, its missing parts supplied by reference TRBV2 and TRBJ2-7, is EPEVTQTPSHQVTQMGQEVILRCVPISNHLYFYWYRQILGQKVEFLVSFYNNEISEKSEIFDDQFSVERPDGSNFTLKIRSTKLEDSAMYFCASSEEQEYEQYFGPGTRLTVT.

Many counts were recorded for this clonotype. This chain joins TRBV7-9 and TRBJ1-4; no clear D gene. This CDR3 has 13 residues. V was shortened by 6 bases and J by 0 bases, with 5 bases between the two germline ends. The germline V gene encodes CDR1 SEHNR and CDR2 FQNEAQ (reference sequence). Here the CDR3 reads CASRRSTNEKLFF. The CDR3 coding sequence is TGTGCCAGCAGAAGGTCAACTAATGAAAAACTGTTTTTT.

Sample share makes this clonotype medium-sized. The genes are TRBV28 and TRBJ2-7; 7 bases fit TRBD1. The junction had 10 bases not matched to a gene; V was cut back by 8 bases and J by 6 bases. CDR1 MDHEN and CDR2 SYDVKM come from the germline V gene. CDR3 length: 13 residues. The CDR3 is CASDRVNRGEQYF. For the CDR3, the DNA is TGTGCCAGCGACCGAGTCAACAGGGGCGAGCAGTACTTC.

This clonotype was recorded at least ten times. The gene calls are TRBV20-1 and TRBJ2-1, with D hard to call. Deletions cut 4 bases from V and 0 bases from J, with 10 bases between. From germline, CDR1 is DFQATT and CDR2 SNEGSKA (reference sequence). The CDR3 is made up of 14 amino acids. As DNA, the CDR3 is TGCAGTGCTAAGGGTCTGAGCTCCTACAATGAGCAGTTCTTC. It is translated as CSAKGLSSYNEQFF.